Detailed here is one T cell receptor beta chain. Only one count was recorded for this clonotype. Its antigen specificity is not known. No base quality values were provided; no much bigger clone lies one nucleotide off. A single read constitutes weak evidence. Here V drops 6 bases and J drops 6 bases, and the junction holds 14 bases not matched to any gene. The CDR3 starts with the cysteine, ends with the phenylalanine, and has 15 residues. Only the CDR3 DNA stays, 45 bases, in frame from base 1. As encoded in the germline V gene, CDR1 is KGHSH while CDR2 is LQKENI. The data were obtained in a study of T-cell reconstitution after alpha-beta-depleted transplantation in children (dated by TCRdb to about 2016). Study-wide context: The study quantitatively tracked T-cell immune reconstitution after TCRalphabeta/CD19-depleted allogeneic hematopoietic cell transplantation in children using TCR repertoire profiling. Paper-wide results and their limitations: The high TCRbeta diversity at day 60 in some patients was ascribed to recipient T cells and intrathymic progenitors that had survived conditioning. The apparently early alphabetaT-cell count recovery about two months after transplant was reportedly dependent on only several hundred rapidly expanded clones derived from non-depleted graft cells. Over the following months the frequencies of hyperexpanded clones went down, and after one year T-cell counts and TCRbeta diversity were mostly credited to newly produced T cells.

The treatment or condition label on this specimen signifies: allogeneic hematopoietic cell transplantation with graft depleted of TCRalphabeta T cells and CD19 B cells. TCRalphabeta/CD19-depleted allogeneic hematopoietic cell grafts were given to the transplant recipients, all of whom were children. Libraries were prepared through PCR. Data came from an Illumina HiSeq 2500. TCR libraries were prepared with molecular barcoding, using unique molecular identifiers to normalize TCRbeta repertoire quantification. TCRdb took the public reads, trimmed them with fastp at Q25, ran MiXCR for clone calling and kept in-frame beta chains. Every entry covers one CDR3 protein and lists the most common genes and DNA from its rows. The sample has a few hundred thousand distinct CDR3 sequences on record, over 40% of them singletons. The ten largest clones add up to around a quarter of the sample.

The V and J genes are TRBV18 and TRBJ2-7; 7 junctional bases match TRBD2. The receptor was isolated from a girl under 10 years old with aplastic anemia, due to receive a stem cell transplant. The specimen was PBMCs, collected before TCRalphabeta/CD19-depleted stem cell transplant. Read as DNA, the sequence is TGTGCCAGCTCTTCCCTATCGGCGGGAGTTTTCGAGCAGTACTTC. This sequence encodes CASSSLSAGVFEQYF.